The sequence of this T cell receptor (beta chain) was determined in a study of blood T cell repertoires in COVID-19. Study background: Sites across the United States, Italy and Spain contributed samples from acute and convalescent COVID-19.

Clones were sequenced by immunoSEQ multiplex PCR, and TCRdb holds only the in-frame ones, with some missing. The sample contains about 340,000 clones, around nine tenths of which appear only once. Germline values: CDR1 SGHDN, CDR2 FVKESK. The CDR3 runs 14 residues. Trimming removed 4 bases from V and 0 bases from J; junction bases left unmatched: 1. The V call is TRBV14, the J call TRBJ2-3; 7 bases are a match to TRBD1. Specimen: peripheral blood. The source of this sequence is a woman between 18 and 30 years old who had recovered from COVID-19. The DNA of the CDR3 is TGTGCCAGCAGCCGACAGGGTAGCACAGATACGCAGTATTTT. Its translation: CASSRQGSTDTQYF.